This T cell receptor (beta chain) was observed in a study of blood T cell repertoires in COVID-19. With 2 bases clipped from V and 5 bases from J, the junction kept 7 bases outside the gene matches. The CDR3 length is 15 residues. The germline gives CDR1 SGHDT, CDR2 YYEEEE. The table came from immunoSEQ multiplex PCR; TCRdb's copy has only in-frame clones and leaves some out. The data contain 90,000 to 150,000 clones, roughly 84% of them singletons. The material sequenced was peripheral blood. V usage is TRBV5-6 and J usage is TRBJ2-4, with 7 bases lining up with TRBD1. The sequence was obtained from a man aged 60 to 69 with acute or convalescent COVID-19. The CDR3 loop reads CASSLYTGAENIQYF. The CDR3 DNA follows: TGTGCCAGCAGCTTATATACAGGGGCCGAAAACATTCAGTACTTC. Full variable domain (missing parts from reference TRBV5-6 and TRBJ2-4): DAGVTQSPTHLIKTRGQQVTLRCSPKSGHDTVSWYQQALGQGPQFIFQYYEEEERQRGNFPDRFSGHQFPNYSSELNVNALLLGDSALYLCASSLYTGAENIQYFGAGTRLSVL.